This T cell receptor beta chain appears in the sequencing data of a study of shared clonotypes between healthy human individuals. Notes on this clone: Antigen: not known.

Libraries were prepared by immunoSEQ multiplex PCR; TCRdb keeps only in-frame clonotypes and omits some of them. Of some 2,500,000 clones listed, approximately 90% are singletons. General study points: Naive subsets usually exceeded memory subsets in estimated richness.

The CDR3 has 16 residues. The ends were cut back, 4 bases at V and 0 bases at J, with 13 bases in the middle. The clonotype was recovered from a man aged 18 to 30 in good health. Some clones in this sample may be carry-over from other donors' samples. The chain combines TRBV23-1 with TRBJ2-1, with D unclear. TRBV23-1 is an ORF; its function is uncertain. Sample: naive CD4+ T cells from PBMCs. Subset of the sample: CD45RA+ positively selected. In DNA form, the CDR3 reads TGCGCCAGCAGTCGCCGATGGAGAAGCTCCTACAATGAGCAGTTCTTC. It yields the protein CASSRRWRSSYNEQFF.